These 21 T cell receptor beta chains were all obtained from the same sample, sequenced in a study of PD-1 blockade in classical Hodgkin lymphoma. Each patient relapsed following autologous stem cell transplantation, and prior brentuximab vedotin exposure differed. The protocol was immunoSEQ multiplex PCR, while the TCRdb copy is restricted to in-frame clones and leaves out a portion. The sample shows fewer than 25,000 clones, nearly 80% of them seen only once. This specimen was peripheral blood mononuclear cells (PBMCs), taken at baseline. All receptors come from a human donor with classical Hodgkin lymphoma.

The CDR3 sequence is CASSPLGGRSTDTQYF. CDR3 nucleotide sequence: TGTGCCAGCAGCCCTCTGGGGGGGCGAAGCACAGATACGCAGTATTTT. The chain employs TRBV7-2 and TRBJ2-3, with D possibly matching TRBD2 (7 bases). This CDR3 spans 16 amino acids. With 5 bases removed from V and 0 bases from J, the gap between germline ends came to 15 bases. Germline-derived CDR1 and CDR2 are SGHTA and FQGNSA. Full variable domain (remainder filled in from reference TRBV7-2 and TRBJ2-3): GAGVSQSPSNKVTEKGKDVELRCDPISGHTALYWYRQSLGQGLEFLIYFQGNSAPDKSGLPSDRFSAERTGGSVSTLTIQRTQQEDSAVYLCASSPLGGRSTDTQYFGPGTRLTVL.

The chain employs TRBV19 and TRBJ2-5, with D possibly being TRBD1 (5 bases). The V and J ends lost 4 bases and 4 bases respectively, with 13 bases between them. The CDR3 covers 14 residues. Per germline, CDR1 LNHDA and CDR2 SQIVND (reference sequence). CDR3 loop: CASSNTGWRETQYF. The CDR3 nucleotides read TGTGCCAGTAGTAATACAGGCTGGAGAGAGACCCAGTACTTC.

The genes are TRBV7-2 and TRBJ2-2, with D possibly matching TRBD1 (5 bases). The CDR3 spans 16 residues. The V and J ends lost 2 bases and 0 bases respectively, with 10 bases between them. CDR1 and CDR2 (germline): SGHTA, FQGNSA. CDR3 nucleotides: TGTGCCAGCAGCTTATCCGCAGGGACGAACACCGGGGAGCTGTTTTTT. Residues: CASSLSAGTNTGELFF.

The sample holds a few counts of this clone. V is TRBV5-5 and J is TRBJ1-1; D uncertain. The CDR3 is 14 amino acids. The V gene's germline CDR1 is SGHKS and CDR2 YYEKEE (reference sequence). The V end was cut by 2 bases, the J end by 0 bases, with 8 bases between. In DNA, the CDR3 is TGTGCCAGCAGCTTCTTACCGCTGAACACTGAAGCTTTCTTT. This gives the protein CASSFLPLNTEAFF.

This clone has just a few counts. The chain combines TRBV7-6 with TRBJ2-3, with TRBD2 identical over 11 bases. Germline loops: CDR1 SGHVS, CDR2 FNYEAQ. The CDR3 totals 14 residues. After removal of 1 base from V and 6 bases from J, the junction contained 0 bases not matched to a gene. The CDR3, as DNA: TGTGCCAGCAGCTTAGGACTAGCGGGGGATACGCAGTATTTT. Translation: CASSLGLAGDTQYF.

The V and J genes are TRBV19 and TRBJ1-3; D remains unclear. Deletions cut 6 bases from V and 0 bases from J, with 9 bases between. The CDR3 loop spans 14 amino acids. CDR1 LNHDA and CDR2 SQIVND come from the germline V gene (reference sequence). The CDR3 reads CASRALSSGNTIYF. In DNA, the CDR3 is TGTGCCAGTAGGGCCCTAAGCTCTGGAAACACCATATATTTT.

The chain combines TRBV29-1 with TRBJ1-4; 7 nucleotides agree with TRBD1. The junction had 10 bases not matched to a gene; V was cut back by 5 bases and J by 7 bases. The CDR3 spans 14 residues. Germline assignment: CDR1 SQVTM and CDR2 ANQGSEA. CDR3 sequence reads: CSVTAGGLSEKLFF. CDR3 in DNA: TGCAGCGTTACCGCAGGGGGACTGAGTGAAAAACTGTTTTTT.

The chain has TRBV5-1 and TRBJ2-7; D possibly corresponds to TRBD1 (5 bases). The germline gives CDR1 SGHRS, CDR2 YFSETQ. CDR3 length equals 14 residues. V lost 2 bases, J lost 2 bases, and 11 bases lay in between. The CDR3 DNA is TGCGCCAGCAGCTTTCAGGGCGCCGCCTACGAGCAGTACTTC. It yields the protein CASSFQGAAYEQYF.

The rearrangement joins TRBV28 to TRBJ2-7, with D possibly being TRBD2 (5 bases). The germline V gene encodes CDR1 MDHEN and CDR2 SYDVKM. There are 13 residues in the CDR3. Trimming removed 4 bases at V and 3 bases at J, with 10 bases between. CDR3 residues: CASSSGVVYEQYF. DNA of the CDR3: TGTGCCAGCAGTTCCGGGGTTGTCTACGAGCAGTACTTC.

The chain joins TRBV10-3 to TRBJ2-1; 13 bases are shared with TRBD2. The length of the CDR3 is 15 residues. The junction had 5 bases not matched to a gene; V was cut back by 6 bases and J by 6 bases. Germline CDR1 is ENHRY and CDR2 is SYGVKD. The CDR3 is CAISGLAGDINEQFF. The CDR3 DNA sequence: TGTGCCATCAGCGGACTAGCGGGGGATATCAATGAGCAGTTCTTC.

Relative to its sample, this clone is medium-sized (0.01 to 0.1%). The chain joins TRBV5-6 to TRBJ2-2, with D tentatively TRBD1 (5 bases). The length of the CDR3 is 13 residues. V was shortened by 4 bases and J by 4 bases, with 8 bases between the two germline ends. Germline V gene lookup returns CDR1 SGHDT and CDR2 YYEEEE. As DNA, the CDR3 is TGTGCCAGCAGCCGTGGGGCCACCGGGGAGCTGTTTTTT. Translating gives CASSRGATGELFF.

V and J are TRBV7-9 and TRBJ1-6, with D hard to call. The germline CDR1 and CDR2 sequences are SEHNR and FQNEAQ (reference sequence). The CDR3 length is 12 residues. V was trimmed by 3 bases and J by 10 bases, leaving 7 bases between them. The CDR3 here is CASSFTGSPLHF. CDR3 nucleotides: TGTGCCAGCAGCTTTACGGGATCACCCCTCCACTTT.

The chain recombines TRBV5-1 with TRBJ2-5; 14 bases align to TRBD2. The CDR3 extends over 19 amino acids. The V segment lost 6 bases and the J segment 3 bases; nucleotides outside the gene matches: 16. In germline, CDR1 is SGHRS, CDR2 YFSETQ. The CDR3 DNA is TGCGCCAGCACCCATACATTACCGGGACTAGCGGGGGACAAAGAGACCCAGTACTTC. Its translation is CASTHTLPGLAGDKETQYF.

The chain links TRBV19 to TRBJ2-5; 8 bases match TRBD1. The CDR3 is 14 residues long. The J segment lost 6 bases and the V segment lost 6 bases, leaving 9 bases of the junction unmatched. Looked up from germline, CDR1 is LNHDA and CDR2 is SQIVND (reference sequence). The CDR3 reads CASRKTGGQQTQYF. The CDR3 DNA reads as TGTGCCAGTAGAAAAACAGGGGGTCAGCAGACCCAGTACTTC. The full variable domain, with the rest looked up from reference TRBV19 and TRBJ2-5, is DGGITQSPKYLFRKEGQNVTLSCEQNLNHDAMYWYRQDPGQGLRLIYYSQIVNDFQKGDIAEGYSVSREKKESFPLTVTSAQKNPTAFYLCASRKTGGQQTQYFGPGTRLLVL.

The CDR3 DNA follows: TGTGCTAGTGGTACCCGACAGGTTTATACCGGGGAGCTGTTTTTT. This translates into CASGTRQVYTGELFF. The chain couples TRBV12-5 to TRBJ2-2; D possibly corresponds to TRBD1 (6 bases). The ends were cut back, 5 bases at V and 5 bases at J, with 15 bases in the middle. Germline CDR1 and CDR2: LGHNT and FRNRAP. The CDR3 covers 15 residues.

The chain couples TRBV6-5 to TRBJ1-5, with no clear D. CDR1 is MNHEY and CDR2 is SVGAGI in the germline V gene. V lost 5 bases to trimming and J lost 0 bases, with 11 bases between them. CDR3 length equals 15 residues. The CDR3 coding sequence is TGTGCCAGCAGTCCGGGATTTAATAGCAATCAGCCCCAGCATTTT. It yields the protein CASSPGFNSNQPQHF.

The V and J genes are TRBV4-3 and TRBJ2-3; 9 bases map to TRBD1. CDR1 LGHNA and CDR2 YSLEER come from the germline V gene. J was trimmed by 4 bases and V by 4 bases; bases with no gene match: 6. The length of the CDR3 is 15 residues. CDR3 DNA sequence: TGCGCCAGCAGCCCTAGGACAGGGGTCCCAGATACGCAGTATTTT. It translates to CASSPRTGVPDTQYF.

This chain joins TRBV4-2 and TRBJ2-7; a possible D gene is TRBD2 (7 bases). Trimming took 4 bases from V and 1 from J, leaving 17 bases between them. The CDR3 is made up of 16 amino acids. CDR1 and CDR2 (germline): LGHNA, YNFKEQ. CDR3 amino acids: CASSPEGGTTSYEQYF. The CDR3 DNA reads TGTGCCAGCAGCCCAGAGGGGGGGACCACGTCCTACGAGCAGTACTTC.

J is TRBJ2-3 and V is TRBV27; TRBD2 matches at 11 bases. The V and J ends lost 5 bases and 1 base, in that order; junction bases with no gene match: 2. The germline CDR1 and CDR2 sequences are MNHEY and SMNVEV (reference sequence). The length of the CDR3 is 15 residues. The CDR3 DNA reads as TGTGCCAGCAGTATACTAGCGGGGGGCACAGATACGCAGTATTTT. This sequence encodes CASSILAGGTDTQYF.

The rearrangement uses TRBV29-1 and TRBJ2-1; TRBD2 agrees at 7 bases. CDR1 is SQVTM, CDR2 ANQGSEA, per germline. The CDR3 loop spans 12 amino acids. V lost 4 bases and J lost 12; bases outside the gene matches: 9. Written as DNA, the CDR3 is TGCAGCGTTGGGGGGGGAAATCGCGGGCAGTTCTTC. It codes for CSVGGGNRGQFF.

This chain links TRBV5-1 with TRBJ2-1, with 8 bases matching TRBD2. The CDR3 sequence is 16 residues long. Trimming removed 0 bases from V and 3 bases from J; junction bases left unmatched: 5. The germline gives CDR1 SGHRS, CDR2 YFSETQ. This CDR3 is CASSLEGTRSYNEQFF. The CDR3 nucleotides are TGCGCCAGCAGCTTGGAGGGGACTAGGAGCTACAATGAGCAGTTCTTC. Complete variable domain (other parts from reference TRBV5-1 and TRBJ2-1): KAGVTQTPRYLIKTRGQQVTLSCSPISGHRSVSWYQQTPGQGLQFLFEYFSETQRNKGNFPGRFSGRQFSNSRSEMNVSTLELGDSALYLCASSLEGTRSYNEQFFGPGTRLTVL.